Detailed here is one T cell receptor (beta chain). Its antigen is unidentified. TCRdb's table, derived via immunoSEQ multiplex PCR, lists solely in-frame clones and lacks some. This table has around 230,000 clones, around 82% appearing once. The CDR3 covers 16 residues. Germline CDR1 reads SGDLS; CDR2 reads YYNGEE. After removal of 0 bases from V and 5 bases from J, the junction contained 7 bases not matched to a gene. These data are taken from a study of Tregs in tolerant kidney transplant recipients. General study results and limits: Findings come from small patient numbers and require larger validation.

This sequence was found in a human donor in good health. The specimen was CD4+ T cells from blood. This chain links TRBV9 with TRBJ2-5; 10 bases match TRBD1. The DNA for the CDR3 is TGTGCCAGCAGCGTAGGAGGGGGGACAGGGGCTGAGACCCAGTACTTC. Its protein product is CASSVGGGTGAETQYF.